Listed below are T cell receptor beta chains from one sample, sequenced in a study of Ad26.COV2.S vaccination and SARS-CoV-2 variants. TCRdb's copy holds only in-frame clones and misses some; the assay was immunoSEQ multiplex PCR. This table holds 300,000 to 400,000 clones, around 87% found once. The sample here was peripheral blood, taken in a trial of Ad26.COV2.S vaccine versus placebo. The receptors here all came from a person aged 18-60 years who received the Ad26.COV2.S COVID-19 vaccine or a placebo. Both conserved end residues are part of each CDR3. The order of the fields is J gene, V gene, D gene, clone size, CDR3 length, CDR3 DNA, CDR3 protein. D genes are given only for firm matches. Some rows have no size entry. The others give once, few or many, or a class for an expanded clone.

TRBJ2-7 TRBV4-1 NA NA 14 TGCGCCAGCAGCCAAGGTCTAGCCACGGGCGAGCAGTACTTC CASSQGLATGEQYF
TRBJ2-1 TRBV29-1 TRBD2 once 15 TGCAGCGTGCCCGTCCTAGCGGGGGGGCTCAATGAGCAGTTCTTC CSVPVLAGGLNEQFF
TRBJ2-2 TRBV4-1 NA NA 12 TGCGCCATCGAGGGTGGGACCGGGGAGCTGTTTTTT CAIEGGTGELFF
TRBJ1-1 TRBV27 NA few 18 TGTGCCAGCAGTTCAAAGGGGATAGTGGATAGTTTGAACACTGAAGCTTTCTTT CASSSKGIVDSLNTEAFF
TRBJ2-2 TRBV7-3 NA NA 14 TGTGCCAGCAGCTTAGGAGTGAACACCGGGGAGCTGTTTTTT CASSLGVNTGELFF
TRBJ2-2 TRBV6-5 NA NA 15 TGTGCCAGCAGTTACTCGTTAGTGAACACCGGGGAGCTGTTTTTT CASSYSLVNTGELFF
TRBJ2-7 TRBV5-5 NA NA 14 TGTGCCAGCAGCTTGTTCCCCAGAGCCTACGAGCAGTACTTC CASSLFPRAYEQYF
TRBJ2-4 TRBV7-9 NA NA 16 TGTGCCAGCAGCTTAACCCAGGCCGGGCCCAAAAACATTCAGTACTTC CASSLTQAGPKNIQYF
TRBJ1-1 TRBV7-3 NA NA 13 TGTGCCAGCAGCTTCGGGGGGAACACTGAAGCTTTCTTT CASSFGGNTEAFF
TRBJ2-7 TRBV9 NA NA 14 TGTGCCAGCAGCCCCCAATGGAGCTCCTACGAGCAGTACTTC CASSPQWSSYEQYF
TRBJ2-2 TRBV7-3 NA NA 18 TGTGCCAGCAGCTTAATGGGGGGATTCGAAGAAGTTCCCGGGGAGCTGTTTTTT CASSLMGGFEEVPGELFF
TRBJ1-1 TRBV12-3/TRBV12-4 TRBD1 NA 13 TGTGCCAGCAGCAGGGGGGCCCGGACTGAAGCTTTCTTT CASSRGARTEAFF
TRBJ2-2 TRBV9 NA NA 15 TGTGCCAGCAGCGTCACAGGGAAGGACACCGGGGAGCTGTTTTTT CASSVTGKDTGELFF
TRBJ1-5 TRBV7-6 TRBD1 NA 16 TGTGCCAGCAGCTTACGGACAGGGGGGAGCAATCAGCCCCAGCATTTT CASSLRTGGSNQPQHF
TRBJ1-5 TRBV7-9 NA once 16 TGTGCCAGCAGCTTAGGAACAGGGAATAGCAATCAGCCCCAGCATTTT CASSLGTGNSNQPQHF
TRBJ2-5 TRBV18 NA NA 16 TGTGCCAGCTCACCAGGGTCCAGGGGAGATCAAGAGACCCAGTACTTC CASSPGSRGDQETQYF